Each of the 25 T cell receptor beta chains below was sequenced from the same sample in a study of T cells in localized non-small cell lung cancer (dated by TCRdb to between 2020 and 2021). Library creation used the immunoSEQ multiplex PCR assay. In its TCRdb copy, this immuneACCESS table keeps in-frame sequences only and misses some clones. Where compared with another copy, unresolved V genes explain less than half of these, and the others have no known cause. The sample data list some 30,000 clones, and 80% to 90% of these were observed just once. Less than 5% of the sample is in the top ten clones. The sample was peripheral blood, taken before any cancer treatment. All receptors come from a male donor at least 60 years old with stage III lung adenocarcinoma.

The rearrangement uses TRBV14 and TRBJ2-1, with D possibly TRBD2 on 6 matching bases. V lost 0 bases and J 3 bases, leaving 18 bases between the germline ends. Germline V CDR1 and CDR2: SGHDN, FVKESK. The CDR3 runs 18 residues. The chain's CDR3 is CASSQDYWWASDYNEQFF. Here the CDR3 DNA reads TGTGCCAGCAGCCAAGATTATTGGTGGGCTAGCGACTACAATGAGCAGTTCTTC.

V gene TRBV11-1 combines with J gene TRBJ1-2; 8 bases are shared with TRBD1. The germline V gene has CDR1 SGHAT and CDR2 FQDESV (reference sequence). V lost 5 bases and J lost 3; bases outside the gene matches: 8. The CDR3 contains 15 residues. CDR3: CASSQGQGAHYGYTF. The CDR3 bases are TGTGCCAGCAGCCAAGGACAGGGAGCCCACTATGGCTACACCTTC.

The genes are TRBV7-3 and TRBJ1-1; D unclear. Germline lookup yields CDR1 SGHTA and CDR2 FQGTGA. This CDR3 has 13 residues. V lost 2 bases to trimming and J lost 2 bases, with 6 bases between them. CDR3 DNA sequence: TGTGCCAGCAGCTTACTAGACAACACTGAAGCTTTCTTT. Translation gives CASSLLDNTEAFF.

The gene calls are TRBV11-3 and TRBJ2-1; D is ambiguous. Between the trimmed V and J ends, which lost 0 bases and 7 bases, there was a span of 7 bases. The CDR3 runs to 13 residues. Germline CDR1 SGHNT, CDR2 YENEEA. For the CDR3, the DNA is TGTGCCAGCAGCTTAGATCTGGTTAATGAGCAGTTCTTC. Its translation is CASSLDLVNEQFF.

This sequence joins TRBV5-6 and TRBJ2-2; tentatively, D is TRBD2 (6 bases). The CDR3 totals 16 residues. Trimming cost V 4 bases and J 6 bases, with 19 bases left between them. Per germline, CDR1 SGHDT and CDR2 YYEEEE. The CDR3 protein is CASSKLTPGGAGELFF. The CDR3 DNA sequence: TGTGCCAGCAGCAAATTAACACCGGGCGGGGCCGGGGAGCTGTTTTTT. The variable domain in full, completed from reference TRBV5-6 and TRBJ2-2, reads DAGVTQSPTHLIKTRGQQVTLRCSPKSGHDTVSWYQQALGQGPQFIFQYYEEEERQRGNFPDRFSGHQFPNYSSELNVNALLLGDSALYLCASSKLTPGGAGELFFGEGSRLTVL.

The chain carries TRBV27 and TRBJ1-1; TRBD1 might be the D (6 bases). Trimming stripped 2 bases from V and 4 bases from J, with 14 bases between. The CDR3 has 15 residues. CDR1 is MNHEY and CDR2 is SMNVEV in the germline V gene (reference sequence). CDR3 loop: CASSLGIRGGTEAFF. The CDR3 nucleotides read TGTGCCAGCAGTTTAGGAATCAGGGGAGGCACTGAAGCTTTCTTT.

The chain links TRBV4-2 to TRBJ2-1, with TRBD2 matching 13 bases. Trimming cost V 0 bases and J 2 bases; bases outside gene matches: 7. Looked up from germline, CDR1 is LGHNA and CDR2 is YNFKEQ. The CDR3 runs 19 residues. DNA for the CDR3: TGTGCCAGCAGCCAAGATGGACTAGCGGGAGATAGAGCCTACAATGAGCAGTTCTTC. As protein: CASSQDGLAGDRAYNEQFF.

CDR3 DNA sequence: TGCAGCGTTGCACCGGGACAGGGGGCTTACGAGCAGTACTTC. Amino acid sequence: CSVAPGQGAYEQYF. This chain links TRBV29-1 with TRBJ2-7; TRBD1 aligns across 12 bases. Per the germline V gene, CDR1 is SQVTM and CDR2 is ANQGSEA. The CDR3 totals 14 residues. With V trimmed by 4 bases and J by 4 bases, 5 bases remained unmatched.

This clone was counted a few times. V usage is TRBV10-3 and J usage is TRBJ1-5; 9 positions match TRBD1. The CDR3 spans 14 residues. V trimming: 6 bases; J trimming: 7 bases; junction bases outside the gene matches: 7. CDR1 is ENHRY, CDR2 SYGVKD, per germline. The CDR3 protein is CAIRGTGSKQPQHF. For the CDR3, the DNA is TGTGCCATCAGGGGGACAGGGTCTAAACAGCCCCAGCATTTT.

V and J are TRBV9 and TRBJ2-2, with TRBD2 matching over 10 bases. V dropped 4 bases and J dropped 6; count of bases not matched to a gene: 12. CDR3 length: 17 amino acids. Per the germline V gene, CDR1 is SGDLS and CDR2 is YYNGEE. The CDR3 loop is CASSIQSSGSYPGELFF. The CDR3 region has the DNA TGTGCCAGCAGCATCCAGTCTAGCGGGAGTTATCCCGGGGAGCTGTTTTTT.

The rearrangement links TRBV27 to TRBJ1-1; D is undetermined. The V end was cut by 2 bases, the J end by 2 bases, with 6 bases between. The CDR3 sequence is 13 residues long. Germline values: CDR1 MNHEY, CDR2 SMNVEV (reference sequence). CDR3 coding DNA: TGTGCCAGCAGTTTAAGGAGAAACACTGAAGCTTTCTTT. It encodes CASSLRRNTEAFF.

On this clone: One end of the junction fails to match germline, which may point to a read error. The chain is built from TRBV5-3 and TRBJ2-2; a weak D match, TRBD2 (5 bases). TRBV5-3 is noted as an ORF with a role that remains uncertain. The CDR3 loop spans 15 amino acids. The CDR3 protein is CASSLEAITSGELFF. As DNA, the CDR3 is TGTGCCAGCAGCTTGGAGGCGATTACGTCCGGGGAGCTGTTTTTT.

The genes are TRBV15 and TRBJ2-1; 7 bases match TRBD1. J gave up 2 bases and V 0 bases, and 4 bases lay outside the gene matches. Germline V CDR1 and CDR2: LNHNV, YYDKDF (reference sequence). The CDR3 is made up of 16 amino acids. This CDR3 is CATSRDRQGPYNEQFF. CDR3 nucleotide sequence: TGTGCCACCAGCAGAGACAGACAGGGACCCTACAATGAGCAGTTCTTC.

The V gene is TRBV25-1, the J gene TRBJ2-1; D may correspond to TRBD1 or TRBD2 (5 bases each). The germline V gene encodes CDR1 MGHDK and CDR2 SYGVNS. The germline V and J ends were trimmed by 7 bases and 10 bases, with 17 bases remaining between them. The CDR3 is made up of 13 amino acids. Here the CDR3 DNA reads TGTGCCAGCAAGCAGACTGCATGGGGGGAGCAGTTCTTC. Protein product: CASKQTAWGEQFF.

The chain carries TRBV7-7 and TRBJ1-2; D might be TRBD1 (5 bases). Deletions cut 5 bases from V and 2 bases from J, with 24 bases between. The CDR3 is 18 amino acids. Per the germline V gene, CDR1 is SSHAT and CDR2 is FNYEAQ (reference sequence). The CDR3 DNA sequence: TGTGCCAGCAGCCCGCTCCTTGGGGCGGTAGCTCCGAACTATGGCTACACCTTC. Amino acid sequence: CASSPLLGAVAPNYGYTF.

The chain joins TRBV19 to TRBJ1-5; D not certain. From germline, CDR1 is LNHDA and CDR2 SQIVND (reference sequence). Trimming took off 6 bases at V and 3 bases at J, with 6 bases between the two ends. The CDR3 sequence is 12 residues long. CDR3 protein: CASSGLNQPQHF. The DNA for the CDR3 is TGTGCCAGTAGCGGTCTCAATCAGCCCCAGCATTTT.

This chain joins TRBV15 and TRBJ1-1; no definite D call. V gave up 4 bases and J gave up 2 bases, with 11 bases separating them. CDR3 size: 14 residues. Per the germline V gene, CDR1 is LNHNV and CDR2 is YYDKDF (reference sequence). The CDR3 region has the DNA TGTGCCACCAGCATATCCCGTGTAAACACTGAAGCTTTCTTT. This encodes CATSISRVNTEAFF.

This sequence joins TRBV5-4 and TRBJ1-1; 7 positions agree with TRBD1. This CDR3 is built from 13 residues. Germline assignment: CDR1 SGHNT and CDR2 YYREEE (reference sequence). With 5 bases clipped from V and 4 bases from J, the junction kept 5 bases outside the gene matches. CDR3 residues: CASRGTGVTEAFF. Here the CDR3 DNA reads TGTGCCAGCAGAGGTACAGGGGTCACTGAAGCTTTCTTT.

This clone was seen a single time. The rearrangement uses TRBV5-1 and TRBJ2-2; either TRBD1 or TRBD2 may supply D (5 bases each). The V gene lost 0 bases and the J gene lost 7 bases, with 13 bases spanning the gap. Per germline, CDR1 SGHRS and CDR2 YFSETQ. The CDR3 totals 15 residues. The DNA for the CDR3 is TGCGCCAGCAGCTTGGCCGAGGGGCAAGGCGGGGAGCTGTTTTTT. It specifies CASSLAEGQGGELFF.

The chain is built from TRBV5-1 and TRBJ2-2; no clear D gene. The CDR3 is 16 residues long. The germline V gene encodes CDR1 SGHRS and CDR2 YFSETQ. V gave up 0 bases and J gave up 5 bases, with 14 bases separating them. The CDR3 loop is CASSLDGNSPTGELFF. The CDR3, as DNA: TGCGCCAGCAGCTTGGACGGTAACAGCCCTACCGGGGAGCTGTTTTTT.

CDR3 sequence: CASSVDWKPPQHF. In DNA, the CDR3 is TGTGCCAGCAGCGTAGACTGGAAACCACCCCAGCATTTT. The rearrangement uses TRBV9 and TRBJ1-5; D ambiguous. The ends were cut back, 0 bases at V and 10 bases at J, with 11 bases in the middle. The CDR3 is 13 amino acids. Germline V lookup: CDR1 SGDLS, CDR2 YYNGEE.

V usage is TRBV5-4 and J usage is TRBJ1-2; tentative D call: TRBD1 (6 bases). Trimming stripped 4 bases from V and 2 bases from J, with 18 bases between. The CDR3 spans 16 residues. Germline lookup yields CDR1 SGHNT and CDR2 YYREEE (reference sequence). DNA of the CDR3: TGTGCCAGCAGCCGAGTTGCGGGGACACAGAACTATGGCTACACCTTC. Its translation is CASSRVAGTQNYGYTF.

This chain joins TRBV6-1 and TRBJ2-3, with 7 bases aligning to TRBD2. The J segment lost 0 bases and the V segment lost 7 bases, leaving 7 bases of the junction unmatched. The germline V gene has CDR1 MNHNS and CDR2 SASEGT. CDR3 length: 15 amino acids. CDR3 protein: CASTRTRPSTDTQYF. DNA for the CDR3: TGTGCCAGCACCCGGACTAGGCCAAGCACAGATACGCAGTATTTT.

This chain uses TRBV19 with TRBJ2-3, with D unresolved. The CDR3 has 12 residues. Germline-derived CDR1 and CDR2 are LNHDA and SQIVND (reference sequence). V dropped 5 bases and J dropped 9 bases, with 12 bases sitting between them. CDR3 nucleotides: TGTGCCAGTAGTGTGACAAAGGGAACGCAGTATTTT. As protein: CASSVTKGTQYF.

The V and J genes are TRBV5-4 and TRBJ2-6; 7 bases are a match to TRBD2. With V trimmed by 2 bases and J by 2 bases, 4 bases remained unmatched. The CDR3 length is 16 residues. Germline lookup yields CDR1 SGHNT and CDR2 YYREEE (reference sequence). The CDR3: CASSFAGVAGANVLTF. The CDR3 DNA follows: TGTGCCAGCAGCTTTGCGGGGGTGGCTGGGGCCAACGTCCTGACTTTC.